The 19 T cell receptor beta chains given below trace back to one sample, sequenced in a study of shared clonotypes between healthy human individuals. Naive CD8 cells were CD45RO-negative, positively selected for CCR7, excluding terminally differentiated effector memory CD45RA+ cells. Here immunoSEQ multiplex PCR was the method, and the copy in TCRdb shows in-frame clones only, minus some. The repertoire consists of about 1.9 million clones, with just over 90% occurring once and the leading ten covering around 1.8%. The sample was naive CD8+ T cells from PBMCs. These TCRs come from a man younger than 35 in good health. Some clones in this sample may be carry-over from other donors' samples.

The chain couples TRBV4-1 to TRBJ2-1; D is ambiguous. The CDR3 loop spans 14 amino acids. CDR1 MGHRA and CDR2 YSYEKL come from the germline V gene. The ends were cut back, 1 base at V and 2 bases at J, with 6 bases in the middle. The CDR3 here is CASSQAGAYNEQFF. The CDR3, as DNA: TGCGCCAGCAGCCAAGCGGGTGCCTACAATGAGCAGTTCTTC.

This clone was counted between two and nine times. The chain combines TRBV9 with TRBJ2-1; possibly TRBD1 or TRBD2 for D (5 bases each). CDR3 size: 14 residues. Germline CDR1 is SGDLS and CDR2 is YYNGEE. Trimming shortened V by 4 bases and J by 10 bases, and 18 bases separated the two germline ends. CDR3 DNA sequence: TGTGCCAGCAGCTCTTCCGGGGCCACGGAAGAGCAGTTCTTC. As protein: CASSSSGATEEQFF.

The chain combines TRBV7-3 with TRBJ2-3; D is undetermined. V lost 2 bases, J lost 2 bases, and 14 bases lay in between. The CDR3 extends over 16 amino acids. Germline lookup yields CDR1 SGHTA and CDR2 FQGTGA. CDR3 protein: CASSLDRGPFTDTQYF. The DNA of the CDR3 is TGTGCCAGCAGCTTAGATCGCGGTCCTTTCACAGATACGCAGTATTTT.

The V gene is TRBV7-8, the J gene TRBJ2-1, with D perhaps TRBD2 (6 bases). V was pared by 5 bases and J by 2 bases, with 19 bases between. The CDR3 contains 17 residues. CDR1 and CDR2 (germline): SGHVS, FQNEAQ. CDR3 residues: CASSRGRDSPPYNEQFF. CDR3 nucleotide sequence: TGTGCCAGCAGCCGAGGCCGGGACTCGCCCCCCTACAATGAGCAGTTCTTC.

The chain uses TRBV6-5 and TRBJ2-2, with D perhaps matching TRBD1 (5 bases). V was cut by 0 bases and J by 2 bases, with 10 bases left in between. The CDR3 consists of 16 residues. Germline CDR1 MNHEY, CDR2 SVGAGI. CDR3 in amino acids: CASSYSGRDNTGELFF. The CDR3 DNA sequence: TGTGCCAGCAGTTACTCGGGCAGGGATAACACCGGGGAGCTGTTTTTT.

The gene calls are TRBV27 and TRBJ2-7; the D gene is possibly TRBD2 (5 bases). V dropped 7 bases and J dropped 0 bases, with 13 bases sitting between them. CDR1 is MNHEY, CDR2 SMNVEV, per germline (reference sequence). The CDR3 has 14 residues. CDR3 DNA: TGTGCCAGCATGAGGCGGGCCTCCTCCTACGAGCAGTACTTC. As protein: CASMRRASSYEQYF.

A remark on this clone: The same CDR3 also results from other DNA sequences found in this sample. The chain uses TRBV29-1 and TRBJ2-2; D remains unclear. Trimming removed 6 bases from V and 2 bases from J, with 7 bases in between. The CDR3 loop spans 12 amino acids. In germline, CDR1 is SQVTM, CDR2 ANQGSEA. In DNA form, the CDR3 reads TGCAGCGTCACAGCTAACACCGGGGAGCTGTTTTTT. It encodes CSVTANTGELFF.

V and J are TRBV9 and TRBJ2-1; 7 nucleotides agree with TRBD2. V was pared by 3 bases and J by 6 bases, with 6 bases of the junction left unmatched. Germline lookup yields CDR1 SGDLS and CDR2 YYNGEE. The CDR3 loop spans 14 amino acids. CDR3 amino acids: CASSGGASGNEQFF. CDR3 DNA sequence: TGTGCCAGCAGCGGAGGGGCTAGCGGCAATGAGCAGTTCTTC.

This clone was detected a few times. This specimen includes other DNA sequences encoding the same CDR3. The J gene is TRBJ1-5, the V gene TRBV28, with 8 bases matching TRBD1. The CDR3 totals 14 residues. V was clipped by 5 bases and J by 2 bases; unmatched bases: 2. The V gene's germline CDR1 is MDHEN and CDR2 SYDVKM. The CDR3 is CASSTGGGNQPQHF. CDR3 DNA: TGTGCCAGCAGTACAGGGGGAGGCAATCAGCCCCAGCATTTT.

The rearrangement links TRBV4-1 to TRBJ1-2, with 7 bases matching TRBD1. The CDR3 contains 15 residues. The germline gives CDR1 MGHRA, CDR2 YSYEKL. V lost 3 bases, J lost 3 bases, and 7 bases stayed unmatched. CDR3 DNA: TGCGCCAGCAGCCACGTACCCGGGACAGACTATGGCTACACCTTC. It codes for CASSHVPGTDYGYTF.

This chain joins TRBV19 and TRBJ2-1, with D perhaps being TRBD1 or TRBD2 (6 bases each). V was trimmed by 6 bases and J by 6 bases, leaving 12 bases between them. This CDR3 is 13 amino acids long. CDR1 and CDR2 (germline): LNHDA, SQIVND (reference sequence). The CDR3 reads CASRGRGGNEQFF. For the CDR3, the DNA is TGTGCCAGTAGAGGCAGGGGAGGCAATGAGCAGTTCTTC. The entire variable domain, with the rest obtained from reference TRBV19 and TRBJ2-1, is as follows: DGGITQSPKYLFRKEGQNVTLSCEQNLNHDAMYWYRQDPGQGLRLIYYSQIVNDFQKGDIAEGYSVSREKKESFPLTVTSAQKNPTAFYLCASRGRGGNEQFFGPGTRLTVL.

The chain carries TRBV18 and TRBJ2-3; the D call may be TRBD1 or TRBD2 (5 bases each). Germline CDR1 KGHSH, CDR2 LQKENI. The CDR3 has 17 residues. V shed 1 base and J shed 0 bases, with 14 bases lying between them. The CDR3 DNA follows: TGTGCCAGCTCACCACTAAGATACGAGGGGAGCACAGATACGCAGTATTTT. Amino acids: CASSPLRYEGSTDTQYF.

This rearrangement joins TRBV13 to TRBJ2-3, with D uncertain. The V gene lost 5 bases and the J gene lost 4 bases, with 16 bases spanning the gap. Germline V gives CDR1 PRHDT, CDR2 FYEKMQ (reference sequence). The CDR3 is 15 residues long. CDR3 nucleotides: TGTGCCAGCAGCCCCACTGACGGTCCAGCAGATACGCAGTATTTT. This translates into CASSPTDGPADTQYF.

The J gene is TRBJ2-3, the V gene TRBV19; TRBD1 is a possible D gene (6 bases). The CDR3 spans 13 residues. The germline CDR1 and CDR2 sequences are LNHDA and SQIVND (reference sequence). With 4 bases removed from V and 2 bases from J, the gap between germline ends came to 7 bases. CDR3 in DNA: TGTGCCAGTAGTAACAGGGCCACAGATACGCAGTATTTT. Translation gives CASSNRATDTQYF.

The rearrangement joins TRBV27 to TRBJ2-3; D is perhaps TRBD1 (6 bases). The CDR3 has 17 residues. The V end was cut by 5 bases, the J end by 0 bases, with 18 bases between. Germline CDR1 is MNHEY and CDR2 is SMNVEV (reference sequence). The CDR3 DNA reads TGTGCCAGCAGTCCCCCGGACAGCCTAATTAGCACAGATACGCAGTATTTT. This codes for CASSPPDSLISTDTQYF.

The V gene is TRBV9, the J gene TRBJ2-3, with D hard to call. Deletions cut 2 bases from V and 0 bases from J, with 13 bases between. Germline V gene sequence: CDR1 SGDLS, CDR2 YYNGEE. The CDR3 runs to 16 residues. CDR3 sequence reads: CASSVFPTYSTDTQYF. The CDR3 DNA sequence: TGTGCCAGCAGCGTCTTCCCGACCTATAGCACAGATACGCAGTATTTT.

V and J are TRBV7-9 and TRBJ1-1; the D is unclear. The CDR3 runs 15 residues. CDR1 is SEHNR and CDR2 is FQNEAQ in the germline V gene (reference sequence). V lost 5 bases and J 5 bases, leaving 18 bases between the germline ends. Here the CDR3 DNA reads TGTGCCAGCAGCCCTTTCCGGGGTTTAGGGACTGAAGCTTTCTTT. It yields the protein CASSPFRGLGTEAFF.

Comments on this clone: One base away lies a much larger clone, so this may be a sequencing read error. The sample has other DNA sequences that encode this CDR3 too. The chain recombines TRBV11-2 with TRBJ1-1, with a weak D call TRBD1 (6 bases). CDR1 is SGHAT and CDR2 is FQNNGV in the germline V gene. The CDR3 extends over 14 amino acids. Trimming removed 5 bases at V and 5 bases at J, with 15 bases between. The CDR3 loop reads CASSPGGPSTEAFF. DNA for the CDR3: TGTGCCAGCAGCCCCGGGGGGCCGAGTACTGAAGCTTTCTTT.

The gene calls are TRBV28 and TRBJ1-1; 7 bases are a match to TRBD1. Germline loops: CDR1 MDHEN, CDR2 SYDVKM. The length of the CDR3 is 13 residues. V trimming: 3 bases; J trimming: 11 bases; junction bases outside the gene matches: 9. The CDR3 region is CASSFLRGDSAFF. The CDR3 bases are TGTGCCAGCAGTTTTCTCAGGGGGGACTCGGCTTTCTTT.